This record looks at one T cell receptor beta chain sequence and its context. Being one base from a much bigger clone, this may be a read error. No cell sorting was done before RNA was extracted from the tissue. TCRbeta libraries were built with three rounds of nested PCR, modified from ARM-PCR. TCRdb reprocessed the multiplex PCR reads via MiXCR and lists one record per CDR3 protein. This sample has tens of thousands of distinct CDR3 sequences, with 67% found just once. The record originates from a study of tumor and adjacent non-tumor tissue in lung cancer. This CDR3 spans 15 amino acids. Germline CDR1 reads SGHRS; CDR2 reads YFSETQ. V shed 4 bases and J shed 2 bases, with 12 bases lying between them.

The J gene is TRBJ2-2, the V gene TRBV5-1, with no clear D. The sequence came from a man aged 60-69 years with non-small cell lung cancer. Sequencing used lung tumor tissue. CDR3 protein: CASSNRNSNTGELFF. CDR3 DNA sequence: TGCGCCAGCAGCAACCGGAACAGCAACACCGGGGAGCTGTTTTTT.